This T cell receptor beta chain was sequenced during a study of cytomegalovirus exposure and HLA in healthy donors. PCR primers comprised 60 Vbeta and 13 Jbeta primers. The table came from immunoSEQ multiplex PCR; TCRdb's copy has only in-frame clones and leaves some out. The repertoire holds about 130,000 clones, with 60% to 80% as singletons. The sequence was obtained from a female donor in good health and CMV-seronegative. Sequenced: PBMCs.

The CDR3, as DNA: TGTGCCAGCAGCGCGGGACAGGGTGACACTGAAGCTTTCTTT. Protein product: CASSAGQGDTEAFF. The rearrangement joins TRBV5-6 to TRBJ1-1; 9 bases are a match to TRBD1. Germline V lookup: CDR1 SGHDT, CDR2 YYEEEE. Losses at the gene ends were 4 bases for V and 3 bases for J; bases not matched to a gene: 4. The CDR3 spans 14 residues.